The rows below give T cell receptor beta chains drawn from one sample of a study of blood T cells in healthy people across ages. One entry per CDR3 protein results from TCRdb running MiXCR on the 5' RACE reads. In the table there are fewer than 2,000,000 distinct CDR3 sequences, roughly two fifths of which are singletons. Sequenced input: blood. These receptors were obtained from a human donor in good health. CDR3s include the opening cysteine and the closing phenylalanine or tryptophan. A D gene is named only where the DNA matches it firmly. Size tells how often a clone was seen (once, few, many) or the class of an expanded clone, and some rows leave it out.

V: TRBV29-1
D: NA
J: TRBJ1-2
size: NA
DNA: TGCAGCGGGGGGGAGGGAAGACAGGCGGAGATGGACTATGGCTACACCTTC
CDR3: CSGGEGRQAEMDYGYTF

V: TRBV4-1
D: NA
J: TRBJ1-1
size: many
DNA: TGCGCCAGCAGCCACCTGAACACTGAAGCTTTCTTT
CDR3: CASSHLNTEAFF

V: TRBV12-3/TRBV12-4
D: NA
J: TRBJ2-2
size: NA
DNA: TGTGCCAGCAGTTTATATAGCGGCGCGAACACCGGGGAGCTGTTTTTT
CDR3: CASSLYSGANTGELFF

V: TRBV30
D: NA
J: TRBJ2-7
size: NA
DNA: TGTGCCTGGTCGCCAACCTCCTACGAGCAGTACTTC
CDR3: CAWSPTSYEQYF

V: TRBV4-2
D: NA
J: TRBJ1-4
size: NA
DNA: TGTGCCAGCAGCCTAGGACTTGGGGCGGGTGAAAAACTGTTTTTT
CDR3: CASSLGLGAGEKLFF

V: TRBV20-1
D: TRBD2
J: TRBJ2-3
size: NA
DNA: TGCAGTGCACTAGCGGAATCAGATACGCAGTATTTT
CDR3: CSALAESDTQYF

V: TRBV5-1
D: NA
J: TRBJ2-7
size: NA
DNA: TGCGCCAGCAGCCAGCAGACACAGGAATTCTCTGTTGAGCAGTACTTC
CDR3: CASSQQTQEFSVEQYF

V: TRBV7-2
D: NA
J: TRBJ1-3
size: many
DNA: TGTGCCAGCAGCTTAGGTACAGTCGGAAACACCATATATTTT
CDR3: CASSLGTVGNTIYF

V: TRBV5-1
D: NA
J: TRBJ2-3
size: NA
DNA: TGCGCCAGCAGCTTGGGGTCCAGCGTCCCCCCCACAGATACGCAGTATTTT
CDR3: CASSLGSSVPPTDTQYF

V: TRBV5-4
D: NA
J: TRBJ2-1
size: NA
DNA: TGTGCCAGCAGCTTGGCAGCGGCCCTCGGCAATGAGCAGTTCTTC
CDR3: CASSLAAALGNEQFF